Listed below are T cell receptor beta chains from one sample, sequenced in a study of OX40 agonist ivuxolimab in advanced cancers. This table comes from immunoSEQ multiplex PCR, and its TCRdb copy is limited to in-frame clones, with some not included. This sample has roughly 27,000 clones, with 81% found just once. Here the sequenced sample was CD4+ or CD8+ T cells sorted from blood, taken in a trial of the OX40 agonist ivuxolimab. Receptors were obtained from an adult with an advanced solid tumor such as melanoma, head and neck, liver or kidney cancer. The conserved cysteine and the conserved F or W are not part of the CDR3 here. Fields, in order: V gene, CDR3 protein.

v_call: TRBV5-1
cdr3_aa: ASNRANTGELF

v_call: TRBV29-1
cdr3_aa: SAVPGLLNTEAF

v_call: TRBV5-6
cdr3_aa: ASSLSSPDTQY

v_call: TRBV15
cdr3_aa: ATSRVGETNEKLF

v_call: TRBV6-5
cdr3_aa: ASSYPGTGELF

v_call: TRBV19
cdr3_aa: ASSRTGGITDTQY

v_call: TRBV5-1
cdr3_aa: ASSLEGVDSGNTIY

v_call: TRBV5-1
cdr3_aa: ASSLVTSGGARDTGELF

v_call: TRBV28
cdr3_aa: ASSPTAGQSAYEQY

v_call: TRBV5-1
cdr3_aa: ASSWTSGGADTQY

v_call: TRBV7-8
cdr3_aa: ASSLIPDSIDLH